Presented here are 4 T cell receptor beta chains from one specimen sequenced in a study of Graves' ophthalmopathy and Graves' hyperthyroidism. RNA served as the template for amplifying TCR beta CDR3 regions. First-round RT-PCR employed HTBI primers, with a second-round multiplex PCR after it. Via MiXCR, TCRdb re-called the multiplex PCR reads, giving one row per CDR3 protein. The sample carries around 600,000 distinct CDR3 sequences, about 41% recorded once. Sequenced sample: peripheral blood. The receptors stem from an adult man with Graves' ophthalmopathy.

As concerns this clonotype: A much larger clone differs by one base, so this may be a read error. This chain connects TRBV12-3 or TRBV12-4 to TRBJ2-5; D unresolved. CDR3 length: 9 amino acids. V gave up 6 bases and J gave up 9 bases, with 5 bases separating them. CDR3 region: CASSHSQYF. The CDR3 bases are TGTGCCAGCAGCCATTCCCAGTACTTC.

The V call is TRBV15, the J call TRBJ2-1; tentatively, D is TRBD1 (6 bases). This CDR3 is 16 amino acids long. Germline values: CDR1 LNHNV, CDR2 YYDKDF (reference sequence). Trimming took 3 bases from V and 7 from J, leaving 19 bases between them. The CDR3 loop is CATSRAQGPRMNEQFF. The CDR3 nucleotides read TGTGCCACCAGCAGGGCACAGGGCCCCCGTATGAATGAGCAGTTCTTC.

In its sample, this clonotype was seen many times. V usage is TRBV7-8 and J usage is TRBJ1-2, with D possibly being TRBD1 (6 bases). The ends were cut back, 2 bases at V and 1 base at J, with 17 bases in the middle. Germline V lookup: CDR1 SGHVS, CDR2 FQNEAQ. This CDR3 comprises 17 residues. CDR3 residues: CASSLSIGGRGNYGYTF. Here the CDR3 DNA reads TGTGCCAGCAGCTTATCTATCGGGGGGCGAGGTAACTATGGCTACACCTTC.

Note on this clonotype: Since no conserved phenylalanine or tryptophan closes the CDR3, a read error is the likely cause. The chain couples TRBV12-3 or TRBV12-4 to TRBJ2-5; D call uncertain. The V gene lost 3 bases and the J gene lost 2 bases, with 7 bases spanning the gap. There are 13 residues in the CDR3. CDR3 sequence reads: CASSLTSQETQYV. The CDR3 bases are TGTGCCAGCAGTTTGACAAGTCAAGAGACCCAGTACGTC.